This entry lists 27 T cell receptor beta chains sequenced from one sample in a study of CD8+CD57+ T cells in acquired aplastic anemia. Patients chosen for sequencing had shown CD8+CD57+ cell expansion by flow cytometry. Profiling that covered TCR beta VDJ and CDR3 relied on genomic DNA as its template. TCRdb re-called the reads with MiXCR, one entry per CDR3 protein. The sample has 270,000 or so distinct CDR3 sequences, 70% to 85% seen once. Sequencing was done on a sample of sorted CD4+, CD8+, or CD8+CD57+ T cells (not recorded which) from PBMCs. Every receptor here comes from a human donor with aplastic anemia.

The chain has TRBV15 and TRBJ2-3, with D unresolved. The length of the CDR3 is 13 residues. Germline assignment: CDR1 LNHNV and CDR2 YYDKDF (reference sequence). V shed 0 bases and J shed 7 bases, with 8 bases lying between them. The CDR3 region is CATSRDHSNTQYF. DNA for the CDR3: TGTGCCACCAGCAGAGACCACTCTAATACGCAGTATTTT. The full variable domain, its missing parts supplied by reference TRBV15 and TRBJ2-3, is DAMVIQNPRYQVTQFGKPVTLSCSQTLNHNVMYWYQQKSSQAPKLLFHYYDKDFNNEADTPDNFQSRRPNTSFCFLDIRSPGLGDTAMYLCATSRDHSNTQYFGPGTRLTVL.

This clonotype was picked up one time. Germline and junction disagree at one end, which may indicate a read error. The CDR3, as DNA: TGTGCCACCAGCATAGGGACGGACCAAGACACCCAGTACTTC. It codes for CATSIGTDQDTQYF. The chain carries TRBV7-3 and TRBJ2-5; D assignment may be TRBD1 or TRBD2 (5 bases each). Germline V CDR1 and CDR2: SGHTA, FQGTGA. The CDR3 contains 14 residues.

About this clonotype: Given the absence of the conserved phenylalanine or tryptophan at the CDR3 end, a read error is likely. Because the CDR3's place on the DNA is in doubt, the DNA is left out and the CDR3 is given as listed by TCRdb. Here the CDR3 reads CASSGSPSEPQHL. The rearrangement joins TRBV7-9 to TRBJ1-5; the table calls TRBD1, which could not be checked here. The germline gives CDR1 SEHNR, CDR2 FQNEAQ (reference sequence). The CDR3 extends over 13 residues, inclusive of both ends.

About this clonotype itself: A junction end diverges from the germline sequence, so it may reflect a read error. This chain links TRBV9 with TRBJ1-2; D is uncertain. The CDR3 contains 15 residues. Germline V gene lookup returns CDR1 SGDLS and CDR2 YYNGEE. The CDR3 DNA sequence: TGTGCCAACAGCTTGTTACGAGCAGATAACTATGGCTACACCTTC. It yields the protein CANSLLRADNYGYTF.

Of note for this clonotype: The junction departs from the called germline gene at one end, perhaps through a read error. The chain combines TRBV7-9 with TRBJ1-5, with TRBD1 as a possible D gene (6 bases). Germline loops: CDR1 SEHNR, CDR2 FQNEAQ (reference sequence). CDR3 length: 13 amino acids. CDR3 region: CASRGAGITEAFF. For the CDR3, the DNA is TGTGCCAGCAGGGGGGCAGGGATCACTGAAGCGTTCTTT.

The gene calls are TRBV20-1 and TRBJ2-7; tentative D call: TRBD1 (6 bases). Germline CDR1 reads DFQATT; CDR2 reads SNEGSKA (reference sequence). V was shortened by 2 bases and J by 2 bases, with 10 bases between the two germline ends. The CDR3 runs 13 residues. DNA of the CDR3: TGCAGTGCTAGATCACAGGGCACCTACGAGCAGTACTTC. Translation: CSARSQGTYEQYF.

The rearrangement joins TRBV7-9 to TRBJ1-1; a weak D match, TRBD1 (5 bases). The ends were cut back, 1 base at V and 2 bases at J, with 5 bases in the middle. The CDR3 is 13 amino acids. Germline V gene sequence: CDR1 SEHNR, CDR2 FQNEAQ (reference sequence). CDR3 loop: CASSLGDNTEAFF. The DNA for the CDR3 is TGTGCCAGCAGCTTAGGGGACAACACTGAAGCTTTCTTT.

The chain joins TRBV7-6 to TRBJ1-2, with TRBD1 as a possible D gene (6 bases). The germline gives CDR1 SGHVS, CDR2 FNYEAQ. This CDR3 has 15 residues. V lost 4 bases, J lost 12 bases, and 24 bases lay in between. The CDR3 is CASSSDGGHSPRHTF. CDR3 DNA: TGTGCCAGCAGCTCGGACGGGGGGCATTCACCCCGCCACACCTTC.

Of note for this clonotype: The junction shows a germline mismatch at one end, possibly a read error. The rearrangement uses TRBV2 and TRBJ2-1, with D perhaps TRBD1 or TRBD2 (6 bases each). The germline V gene encodes CDR1 SNHLY and CDR2 FYNNEI. CDR3 length: 13 residues. In DNA form, the CDR3 reads TGTGCCAGCGGGGACGGGGGCGCTAATACACAGTACTTT. As protein: CASGDGGANTQYF.

The rearrangement joins TRBV2 to TRBJ1-1; 7 bases agree with TRBD1. The CDR3 covers 15 residues. Germline V gene lookup returns CDR1 SNHLY and CDR2 FYNNEI. Unmatched junction bases numbered 22, after V lost 8 bases and J lost 13 bases. The CDR3 reads CASGDGGTETQDFFF. CDR3 bases: TGTGCCAGCGGGGACGGGGGGACAGAGACGCAGGATTTTTTCTTT.

With regard to this clonotype: Here the CDR3 omits its conserved ending phenylalanine or tryptophan, so a read error is the likely source. Because the CDR3's place on the DNA is in doubt, the DNA is left out and the CDR3 is given as listed by TCRdb. This rearrangement joins TRBV7-2 to TRBJ2-3. The CDR3 adds up to 12 amino acids, both ends counted. Per germline, CDR1 SGHTA and CDR2 FQGNSA. The CDR3 protein is CASSLGPTPHYY.

A single count supports this clonotype. The V gene is TRBV6-2 or TRBV6-3, the J gene TRBJ2-7, with TRBD1 matching over 8 bases. V lost 8 bases and J lost 6; bases outside the gene matches: 18. CDR3 length equals 16 residues. The germline CDR1 and CDR2 sequences are MNHEY and SVGEGT. The CDR3 loop is CASPTPGQANLAEQYV. The CDR3 coding sequence is TGTGCCAGCCCAACACCGGGACAGGCGAACCTGGCCGAGCAGTACGTC.

The sample holds one count of this clonotype. The chain is built from TRBV4-3 and TRBJ2-3; 11 bases are shared with TRBD2. The V segment lost 2 bases and the J segment 6 bases; nucleotides outside the gene matches: 4. Germline CDR1 reads LGHNA; CDR2 reads YSLEER. The CDR3 spans 15 residues. The DNA of the CDR3 is TGCGCCAGCAGCCAACTAGCGGGAGGTCCCGATACGCAGTATTTT. It translates to CASSQLAGGPDTQYF.

The chain recombines TRBV11-1 with TRBJ2-1; no clear D. The CDR3 spans 13 residues. CDR1 is SGHAT and CDR2 is FQDESV in the germline V gene (reference sequence). Trimming removed 6 bases at V and 8 bases at J, with 14 bases between. The CDR3, as DNA: TGTGCCAGCAGTGATGATGGGATACATGAGCAGTTCTTC. Amino acid sequence: CASSDDGIHEQFF.

Details on this clonotype: The conserved phenylalanine or tryptophan is not found at the CDR3 terminus, so this likely reflects a read error. Because the CDR3's place on the DNA is in doubt, the DNA is left out and the CDR3 is given as listed by TCRdb. V and J are TRBV7-2 and TRBJ2-3; the D segment call TRBD1 is taken from the table without a DNA check. The CDR3 is 13 amino acids long, termini counted. The germline CDR1 and CDR2 sequences are SGHTA and FQGNSA. CDR3 sequence reads: CASSYRTAGGNEQ.

Points on this clonotype: Because the CDR3 is missing its conserved closing phenylalanine or tryptophan, this is likely a read error. The DNA is left out, because the CDR3 cannot be placed on it with certainty; the CDR3 is given as TCRdb lists it. This chain links TRBV7-9 with TRBJ2-3; the table's D call, TRBD1, was not checked against the DNA. Germline-derived CDR1 and CDR2 are SEHNR and FQNEAQ (reference sequence). The CDR3 is made up of 12 amino acids, end residues included. CDR3 region: CASSEGPDTQYY.

As concerns this clonotype: Compared with germline, one end of the junction differs, possibly owing to a read error. This rearrangement joins TRBV7-9 to TRBJ2-3; the D is unclear. This CDR3 contains 11 residues. CDR1 and CDR2 from the germline V gene are SEHNR and FQNEAQ (reference sequence). Here the CDR3 reads CANSATDTQYF. The CDR3 region has the DNA TGTGCCAACAGCGCCACAGATACGCAGTATTTT.

The chain combines TRBV2 with TRBJ2-6; weak D call: TRBD2 (6 bases). Germline V lookup: CDR1 SNHLY, CDR2 FYNNEI. The CDR3 loop spans 16 amino acids. V was pared by 8 bases and J by 4 bases, with 18 bases between. The CDR3 spells CASGEAGSYGANVLTF. Here the CDR3 DNA reads TGTGCCAGCGGCGAAGCGGGTAGCTACGGGGCCAACGTCCTGACTTTC.

The V call is TRBV19, the J call TRBJ2-2; 9 nucleotides align to TRBD2. Trimming cost V 4 bases and J 3 bases; bases outside gene matches: 3. The germline CDR1 and CDR2 sequences are LNHDA and SQIVND (reference sequence). This CDR3 comprises 15 residues. As DNA, the CDR3 is TGTGCCAGTAGTAAGCGGGGGGCAGACACCGGGGAGCTGTTTTTT. Its translation: CASSKRGADTGELFF.

This chain connects TRBV7-2 to TRBJ1-4, with TRBD1 identical over 7 bases. In germline, CDR1 is SGHTA, CDR2 FQGNSA. The CDR3 sequence is 15 residues long. Trimming cost V 1 base and J 14 bases; bases outside gene matches: 13. CDR3: CASSLGSRGIELLFF. The CDR3 DNA follows: TGTGCCAGCAGCTTAGGTTCCAGGGGGATTGAACTTCTGTTTTTT.

The chain links TRBV15 to TRBJ2-5; the match to TRBD1 covers 7 bases. Germline values: CDR1 LNHNV, CDR2 YYDKDF (reference sequence). The CDR3 contains 14 residues. Losses at the gene ends were 10 bases for V and 4 bases for J; bases not matched to a gene: 12. CDR3 bases: TGTGCCAGTGCCAGAGGGGGCGAGCGAGAGACCCAGTACTTC. It yields the protein CASARGGERETQYF.

This clonotype was seen only once. The V and J genes are TRBV20-1 and TRBJ1-6; D not resolved. Trimming left V 0 bases short and J 10 bases short, with 7 bases between. Per germline, CDR1 DFQATT and CDR2 SNEGSKA (reference sequence). The CDR3 length is 12 residues. The CDR3 bases are TGCAGTGCTAGAGATCATCGCTCACCCCTCCACTTT. It codes for CSARDHRSPLHF.

The chain links TRBV7-8 to TRBJ2-7, with 7 bases matching TRBD1. Germline V lookup: CDR1 SGHVS, CDR2 FQNEAQ. The CDR3 has 14 amino acids. J was trimmed by 13 bases and V by 3 bases; bases with no gene match: 15. The CDR3 nucleotides read TGTGCCAGCAGCTTTGATCCAGACGGGACAGCCCATTACGTC. As protein: CASSFDPDGTAHYV.

About this clonotype itself: As the CDR3 is not closed by the conserved phenylalanine or tryptophan, this likely results from a read error. This chain uses TRBV7-8 with TRBJ2-3, with D possibly matching TRBD2 (6 bases). Germline assignment: CDR1 SGHVS and CDR2 FQNEAQ. V lost 8 bases, J lost 9 bases, and 18 bases lay in between. The CDR3 has 13 residues. CDR3 sequence reads: CASGEAGSHTQYY. As DNA, the CDR3 is TGTGCCAGCGGGGAAGCGGGCAGTCACACGCAGTATTAC.

This sequence joins TRBV7-9 and TRBJ2-5, with D hard to call. The CDR3 consists of 14 residues. V gave up 2 bases and J gave up 2 bases, with 9 bases separating them. Per germline, CDR1 SEHNR and CDR2 FQNEAQ (reference sequence). The chain's CDR3 is CASSLWSPQETQYF. The DNA for the CDR3 is TGTGCCAGCAGCTTATGGTCCCCACAAGAGACCCAGTACTTC. Variable domain in full (rest from reference TRBV7-9 and TRBJ2-5): DTGVSQNPRHKITKRGQNVTFRCDPISEHNRLYWYRQTLGQGPEFLTYFQNEAQLEKSRLLSDRFSAERPKGSFSTLEIQRTEQGDSAMYLCASSLWSPQETQYFGPGTRLLVL.

Worth noting for this clonotype: An end of the junction does not agree with germline; a read error may underlie this. V and J are TRBV7-3 and TRBJ2-5; D is perhaps TRBD1 (6 bases). This CDR3 is 14 amino acids long. Germline V gene sequence: CDR1 SGHTA, CDR2 FQGTGA. Here the CDR3 DNA reads TGTGCCAGCAGCTTAGGTGCGGGCCGGACAGATACGCAGTTC. Encoded protein: CASSLGAGRTDTQF.

The chain joins TRBV15 to TRBJ2-1; D not certain. The CDR3 covers 14 residues. Germline V CDR1 and CDR2: LNHNV, YYDKDF (reference sequence). V lost 1 base and J 13 bases, leaving 17 bases between the germline ends. As DNA, the CDR3 is TGTGCCACCAGCAGAGCTAGTCAGGCAGAGACCCAGTTCTTC. This translates into CATSRASQAETQFF.